The sequence of this T cell receptor beta chain was determined in a study of blood T cell repertoires in COVID-19. In the authors' workflow: Nucleated cell number was recorded as an estimate derived from reference gene primer amplification. Method: immunoSEQ multiplex PCR; TCRdb's copy keeps in-frame clones and lacks some. That table supplies the V and J calls and clone size; D and trimming were determined from the DNA. The data contain 250,000 to 300,000 clones, roughly four fifths of them singletons. The ends were cut back, 3 bases at V and 9 bases at J, with 30 bases in the middle. The germline gives CDR1 LGHNA, CDR2 YSLEER. The CDR3 is 19 residues long.

J is TRBJ2-1 and V is TRBV4-3, with a tentative D call TRBD2 (7 bases). Input material: PBMCs or T cells enriched from blood (not recorded which). The receptor's source is a man aged 45-65 years who had recovered from COVID-19. CDR3 sequence (DNA): TGCGCCAGCAGCCAGACTCTCGGGGGTTGGGGGCAGAGGGAGGGTGAGCAGTTCTTC. As protein: CASSQTLGGWGQREGEQFF.